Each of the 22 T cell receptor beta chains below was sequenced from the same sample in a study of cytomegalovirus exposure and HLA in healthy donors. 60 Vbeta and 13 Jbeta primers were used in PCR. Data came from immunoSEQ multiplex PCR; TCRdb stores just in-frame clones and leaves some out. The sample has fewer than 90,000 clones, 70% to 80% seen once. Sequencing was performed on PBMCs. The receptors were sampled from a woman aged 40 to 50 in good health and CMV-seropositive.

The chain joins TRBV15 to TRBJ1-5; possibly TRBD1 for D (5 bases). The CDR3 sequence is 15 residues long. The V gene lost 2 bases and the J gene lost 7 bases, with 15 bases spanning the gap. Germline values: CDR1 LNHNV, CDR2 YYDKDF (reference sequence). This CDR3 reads CATSRSLGGGQPQHF. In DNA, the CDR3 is TGTGCCACCAGCAGATCATTGGGGGGAGGGCAGCCCCAGCATTTT. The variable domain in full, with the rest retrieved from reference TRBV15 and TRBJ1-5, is DAMVIQNPRYQVTQFGKPVTLSCSQTLNHNVMYWYQQKSSQAPKLLFHYYDKDFNNEADTPDNFQSRRPNTSFCFLDIRSPGLGDTAMYLCATSRSLGGGQPQHFGDGTRLSIL.

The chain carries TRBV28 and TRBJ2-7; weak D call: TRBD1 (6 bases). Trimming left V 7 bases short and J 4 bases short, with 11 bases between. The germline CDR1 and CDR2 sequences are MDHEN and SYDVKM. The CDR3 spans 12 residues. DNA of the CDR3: TGTGCCAGCAAACCCCAGGGGTACGAGCAGTACTTC. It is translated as CASKPQGYEQYF.

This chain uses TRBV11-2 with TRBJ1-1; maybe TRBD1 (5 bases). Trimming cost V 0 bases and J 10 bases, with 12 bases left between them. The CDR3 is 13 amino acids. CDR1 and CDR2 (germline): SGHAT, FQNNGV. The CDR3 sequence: CASSLDSGRGAFF. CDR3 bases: TGTGCCAGCAGCTTAGATTCCGGGAGGGGAGCTTTCTTT.

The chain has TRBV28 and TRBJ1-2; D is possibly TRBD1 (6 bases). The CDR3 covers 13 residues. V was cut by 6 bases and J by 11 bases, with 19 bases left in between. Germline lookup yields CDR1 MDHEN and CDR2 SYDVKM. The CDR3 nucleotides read TGTGCCAGCAGGCAGGGGTCACGGTCAGCATACACCTTC. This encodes CASRQGSRSAYTF.

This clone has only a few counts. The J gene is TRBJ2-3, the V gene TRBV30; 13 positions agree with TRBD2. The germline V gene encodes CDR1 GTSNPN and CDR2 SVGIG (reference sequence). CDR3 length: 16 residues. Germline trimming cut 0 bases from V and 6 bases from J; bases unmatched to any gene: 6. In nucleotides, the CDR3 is TGTGCCTGGAGTGTATCCCGGACTAGCGGGAGCGATACGCAGTATTTT. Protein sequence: CAWSVSRTSGSDTQYF.

CDR3 amino acids: CASSQDTGSGRWTYEQYF. In DNA form, the CDR3 reads TGTGCCAGCAGCCAAGATACTGGTAGCGGGAGGTGGACCTACGAGCAGTACTTC. V and J are TRBV4-2 and TRBJ2-7; 10 bases are a match to TRBD2. The ends lost 0 bases at V and 2 bases at J; junction bases unmatched: 10. Germline V gene lookup returns CDR1 LGHNA and CDR2 YNFKEQ. CDR3 length: 18 residues.

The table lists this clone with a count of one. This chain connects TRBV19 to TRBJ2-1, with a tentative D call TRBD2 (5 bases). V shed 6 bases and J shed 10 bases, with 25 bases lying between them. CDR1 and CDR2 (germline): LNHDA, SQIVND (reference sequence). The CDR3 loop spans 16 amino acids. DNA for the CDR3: TGTGCCAGTAGAACAACCACTGGGGATAGCCGAGGGGAGCAGTTCTTC. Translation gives CASRTTTGDSRGEQFF.

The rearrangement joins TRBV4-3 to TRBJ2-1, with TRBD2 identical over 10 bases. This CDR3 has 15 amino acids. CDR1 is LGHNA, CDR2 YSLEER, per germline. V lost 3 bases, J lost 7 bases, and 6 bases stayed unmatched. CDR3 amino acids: CASSHLGLAANEQFF. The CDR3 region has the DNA TGCGCCAGCAGCCACCTTGGACTAGCGGCAAATGAGCAGTTCTTC.

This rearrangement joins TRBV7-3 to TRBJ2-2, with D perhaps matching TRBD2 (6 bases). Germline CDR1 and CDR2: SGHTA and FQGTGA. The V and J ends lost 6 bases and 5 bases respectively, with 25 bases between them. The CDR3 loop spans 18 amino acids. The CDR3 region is CASSSGGGYSSYTGELFF. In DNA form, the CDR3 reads TGTGCCAGCAGTAGCGGTGGGGGATACTCCTCCTATACCGGGGAGCTGTTTTTT.

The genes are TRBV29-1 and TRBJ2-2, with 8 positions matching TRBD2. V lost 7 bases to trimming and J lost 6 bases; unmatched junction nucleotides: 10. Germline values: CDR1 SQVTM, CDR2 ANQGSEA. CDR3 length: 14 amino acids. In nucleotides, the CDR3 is TGCAGCGCCTATCGGCCGGGGGGGGCCGGGGAGCTGTTTTTT. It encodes CSAYRPGGAGELFF.

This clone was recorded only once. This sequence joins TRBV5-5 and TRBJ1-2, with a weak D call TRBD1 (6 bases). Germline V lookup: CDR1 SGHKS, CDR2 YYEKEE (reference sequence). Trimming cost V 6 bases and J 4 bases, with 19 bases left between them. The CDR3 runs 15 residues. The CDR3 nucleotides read TGTGCCAGCAACCAGGACAGCCACTCCTTCTATGGCTACACCTTC. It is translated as CASNQDSHSFYGYTF.

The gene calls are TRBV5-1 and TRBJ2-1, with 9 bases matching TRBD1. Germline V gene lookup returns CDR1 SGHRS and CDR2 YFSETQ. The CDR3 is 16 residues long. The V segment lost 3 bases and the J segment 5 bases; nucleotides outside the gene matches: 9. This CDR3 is CASSWLGGTGNNEQFF. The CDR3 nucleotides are TGCGCCAGCAGCTGGCTAGGAGGGACAGGGAACAATGAGCAGTTCTTC. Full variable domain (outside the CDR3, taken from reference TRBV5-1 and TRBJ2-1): KAGVTQTPRYLIKTRGQQVTLSCSPISGHRSVSWYQQTPGQGLQFLFEYFSETQRNKGNFPGRFSGRQFSNSRSEMNVSTLELGDSALYLCASSWLGGTGNNEQFFGPGTRLTVL.

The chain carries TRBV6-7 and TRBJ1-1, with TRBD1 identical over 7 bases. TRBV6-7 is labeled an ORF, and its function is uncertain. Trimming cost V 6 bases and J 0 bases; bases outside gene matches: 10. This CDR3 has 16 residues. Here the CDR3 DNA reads TGTGCCAGCAGCCCCTGCAGGGGGGACATGAACACTGAAGCTTTCTTT. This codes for CASSPCRGDMNTEAFF.

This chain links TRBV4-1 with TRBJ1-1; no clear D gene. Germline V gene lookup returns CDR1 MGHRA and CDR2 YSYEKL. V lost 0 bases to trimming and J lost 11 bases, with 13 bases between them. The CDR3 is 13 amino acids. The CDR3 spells CASSQEGSGYAFF. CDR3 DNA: TGCGCCAGCAGCCAAGAAGGGAGCGGCTATGCTTTCTTT.

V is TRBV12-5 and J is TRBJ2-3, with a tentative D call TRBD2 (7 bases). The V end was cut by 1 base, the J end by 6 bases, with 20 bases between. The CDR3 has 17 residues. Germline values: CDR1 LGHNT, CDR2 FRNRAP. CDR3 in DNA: TGTGCTAGTGGTTTGGCCATTCGTGCGGGGGCCGGGGATACGCAGTATTTT. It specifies CASGLAIRAGAGDTQYF.

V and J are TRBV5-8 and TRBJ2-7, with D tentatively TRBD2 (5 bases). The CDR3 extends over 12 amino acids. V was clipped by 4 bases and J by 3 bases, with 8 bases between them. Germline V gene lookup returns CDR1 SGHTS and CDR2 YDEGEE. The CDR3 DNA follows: TGTGCCAGCAGCCCCGCGGGCTACGAGCAGTACTTC. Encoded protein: CASSPAGYEQYF.

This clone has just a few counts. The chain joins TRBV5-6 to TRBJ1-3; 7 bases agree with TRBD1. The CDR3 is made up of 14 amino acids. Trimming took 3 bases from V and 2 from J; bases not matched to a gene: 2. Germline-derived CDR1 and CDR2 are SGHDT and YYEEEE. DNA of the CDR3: TGTGCCAGCAGCTCGGGGACAGCTGGAAACACCATATATTTT. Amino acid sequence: CASSSGTAGNTIYF.

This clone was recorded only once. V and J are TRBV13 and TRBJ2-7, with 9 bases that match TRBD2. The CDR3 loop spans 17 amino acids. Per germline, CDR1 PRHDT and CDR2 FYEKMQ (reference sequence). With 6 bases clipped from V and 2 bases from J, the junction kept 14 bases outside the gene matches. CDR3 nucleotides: TGTGCCAGCAGTTCAGAGGGCGGGGGGGGCGGCGCCTACGAGCAGTACTTC. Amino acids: CASSSEGGGGGAYEQYF.

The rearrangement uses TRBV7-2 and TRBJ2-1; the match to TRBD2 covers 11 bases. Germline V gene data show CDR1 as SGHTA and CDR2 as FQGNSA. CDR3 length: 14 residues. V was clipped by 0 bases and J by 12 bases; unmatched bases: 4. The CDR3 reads CASSLAISGGGQFF. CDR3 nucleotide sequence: TGTGCCAGCAGCTTAGCGATTAGCGGGGGGGGGCAGTTCTTC.

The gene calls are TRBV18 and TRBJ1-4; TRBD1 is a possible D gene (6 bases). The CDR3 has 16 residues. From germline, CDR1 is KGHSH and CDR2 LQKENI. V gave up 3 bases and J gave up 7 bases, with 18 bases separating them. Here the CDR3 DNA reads TGTGCCAGCTCACCGCCCGCGGGGGGCTTTGGTGAAAAACTGTTTTTT. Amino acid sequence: CASSPPAGGFGEKLFF.

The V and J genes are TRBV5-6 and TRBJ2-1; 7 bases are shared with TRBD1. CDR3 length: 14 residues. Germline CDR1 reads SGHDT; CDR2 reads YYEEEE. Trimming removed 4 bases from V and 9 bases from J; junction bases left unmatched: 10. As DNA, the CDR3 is TGTGCCAGCAGCCTGCGACAGGGATATGGTGAGCAGTTCTTC. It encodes CASSLRQGYGEQFF.

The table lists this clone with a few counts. In DNA form, the CDR3 reads TGTGCCAGCAGTGAAACATTCAGAATCAATCAGCCCCAGCATTTT. Amino acid sequence: CASSETFRINQPQHF. The chain couples TRBV6-1 to TRBJ1-5; no definite D call. The germline V and J ends were trimmed by 2 bases and 3 bases, with 11 bases remaining between them. Germline-derived CDR1 and CDR2 are MNHNS and SASEGT. This CDR3 contains 15 residues.